This T cell receptor beta chain emerged from a study of T cells after yellow fever vaccination. Worth noting for this clonotype: The antigen remains undetermined.

Points from the study as a whole: Sorted repertoires could include abundant contaminating clonotypes from bulk cells. Clones from primary vaccination mostly reappeared after the booster (approximately 95% CD4, approximately 88% CD8).

V was shortened by 1 base and J by 3 bases, with 10 bases between the two germline ends. Germline CDR1 reads SGHDN; CDR2 reads FVKESK. The CDR3 is 15 residues long. TCRdb fed the 5' RACE reads into MiXCR, producing one record per CDR3 protein. The table has a few hundred thousand distinct CDR3 sequences, roughly 4.3% seen once. This receptor was taken from a man aged 18 to 30 who received the YFV17D yellow fever vaccine. The J gene is TRBJ2-4, the V gene TRBV14; D is perhaps TRBD1 (6 bases). Sequenced material: PBMCs, taken 5 days after the yellow fever booster vaccination. DNA for the CDR3: TGTGCCAGCAGCCAAGGGACAGCCATCAAAAACATTCAGTACTTC. Its protein is CASSQGTAIKNIQYF.